The T cell receptor (beta chain) under discussion was sequenced for a study of long-term antiretroviral therapy in people with HIV (dated by TCRdb to 2021 to 2024). At the level of the whole study: The earliest samples were collected about a decade before the 2015 WHO recommendation for immediate ART, when ART was typically delayed until CD4 counts fell. This retrospective serial study examined whether starting ART and sustained HIV suppression were associated with changes in the composition and diversity of the TRB repertoire in peripheral blood. A total of 192 cryopreserved PBMC samples were contributed to the cohort by 30 adults with confirmed HIV infection, with samples collected serially over a mean of approximately six years (range 1-12). Of the approximately 28 participants with HIV, roughly 10 were female. No cross-contamination during QIAcube processing was seen in test extractions of a monoclonal T-cell line run alongside 33 polyclonal samples. Summary of the overall study and its limitations: Because pre-ART samples had limited cell numbers, unsorted PBMC were profiled rather than sorted CD4+ and CD8+ T cells. Inferences about post-ART repertoire changes are limited because no data were available on ART adherence, viral resistance or therapy changes. Owing to limited PBMC availability, only the TCR beta chain was sequenced, without alpha chain pairing. Samples dated from about 2003 to 2018, and the ART regimens used may be less effective than current ones. Compared with controls, HIV repertoires had narrower CDR3 length ranges, and the network structure pointed to an antigen-experienced repertoire that shifted only slightly toward naive after ART. Starting ART was linked to a significant rise in TRB diversity, yet even after long-term ART the diversity remained significantly lower than in transplant donor controls. At every time point, the repertoire was dominated by expanded TRB clones first identified before ART initiation, although this dominance fluctuated and, in many PLHIV, declined after ART.

The immunoSEQ hsTCRB v3.0 assay was used at survey level resolution for TRB variable region sequencing. The targeted TRB sequencing depth was about 40,000-55,000 T-cell genomes per sample. TRB libraries were pooled and sequenced on an Illumina MiSeq using a v3 150-cycle kit. The authors' pipeline ran thus. Repertoire analysis was performed in R inside a reproducible Nextflow workflow that covered QC, data transformation and analysis. LymphoSeq2, an R package for exploring AIRR-Seq data, was used to implement the custom analyses. A handful of samples that yielded fewer than 5000 total TRB sequences were excluded, so that 200 or so HIV repertoires were analyzed. Among the approximately 200 retained HIV repertoires, 55 to 65 were collected before ART initiation and approximately 130 were collected after ART initiation. Repertoires were downsampled to 5000 TRB nucleotide sequences, with summary statistics averaged over 100 downsampling iterations. TRB sequences were retained for analysis only if CDR3 regions of at least seven amino acids were present. Two measures captured diversity: a Shannon entropy-derived clonality score and the Gini coefficient. In repertoire networks, the top 5000 CDR3 amino acid sequences were linked whenever an edit distance of one separated two sequences. For TRB CDR3 amino acid sequences, GLIPH2 was used to predict antigen specificity groups and MHC restriction. To flag known associations with CMV, EBV, HIV or tissue antigens, CDR3 amino acid sequences were compared against VDJdb and McPAS-TCR. Pre-ART, post-ART and control groups were compared with Wilcoxon signed-rank tests and Holm-Bonferroni correction. In TCRdb, the immuneACCESS table is reduced to in-frame sequences with V and J assigned. These tables do not hold every clone; where another copy was compared, an unresolved V gene accounts for under half, and the others remain unexplained. Clone size and the V and J calls come from that table; the DNA yielded D and trimming. Recorded for this sample are tens of thousands of clones; about four fifths of them occurred a single time. The biggest ten clones account for 6.2% of the sample.

Participants were included only if at least one PBMC sample before ART initiation and at least two post-ART samples were available. All participants with HIV were treated in the United States of America. Cryopreserved samples of roughly 0.95-10 million PBMC were thawed and washed before DNA extraction. At the time of the earliest PBMC sample for each participant with HIV, ages ranged from roughly 23 to 55 years. Each participant contributed PBMC samples from 1-4 timepoints before ART initiation and 2-8 timepoints after ART initiation, with a median of 7 samples. For every participant, serial HIV viral load, CD4+ T-cell count, ART history and demographic data were obtained. Genomic DNA was extracted from unsorted PBMC with a Qiagen kit on a QIAcube, with processing performed in batches of 12 samples. The count of this clone is one. Its binding antigen is unknown. No much larger clonotype is one base removed from it; base qualities were not supplied.

The germline V gene specifies SNHLY as CDR1 and FYNNEI as CDR2. From its cysteine to its phenylalanine, the CDR3 spans 18 amino acids. The retained sequence is limited to the CDR3, 54 bases, with the frame set at the first base. V sheds 9 bases and J sheds 3 bases, leaving 27 bases between their ends. The sequences come from unsorted PBMCs, collected 0.4 years after starting antiretroviral therapy. The TCR was taken from a man between 18 and 29 years old with HIV. The chain is encoded by TRBV2 joined to TRBJ1-3; confidence is insufficient to name the D gene. The CDR3 region: CASLAYESLHRGGNTIYF. Here is the DNA: TGTGCCAGTTTAGCTTATGAGTCACTTCACCGGGGTGGAAACACCATATATTTT.